The T cell receptor beta chain described here comes from a study of monozygotic twins with inflammatory bowel disease. Through template switching, UMIs that included a 6-nucleotide sample barcode were added. TCRdb reprocessed the 5' RACE reads and stores each CDR3 protein as one record, lacking DNA. The sample table includes around 450,000 distinct CDR3 sequences. With respect to this clonotype: Its antigen is not identified.

In germline, CDR1 is SGHRS, CDR2 YFSETQ. This CDR3 contains 15 residues. General study points: The study found lower TCRbeta diversity (inverse Simpson) in IBD patients than in healthy co-twins. Repertoire similarity did not differ between concordant and discordant twins, possibly owing to limited power. IBD patients, compared with healthy twins, shared fewer clonotypes with others (especially with disease activity).

The rearrangement joins TRBV5-1 to TRBJ2-2; lacking DNA, the TRBD1 call made by TCRdb goes unchecked. Specimen: blood. The receptor comes from a human donor with ulcerative colitis or Crohn's disease, or a healthy co-twin of an affected twin (not recorded which). CDR3 sequence: CASSRGQGSTGELFF.